Presented here are 24 T cell receptor beta chains from one specimen sequenced in a study of OX40 agonist ivuxolimab in advanced cancers. Assay: immunoSEQ multiplex PCR; the TCRdb copy retains only in-frame clones and omits some. Of about 69,000 clones listed, approximately 90% are singletons. The material was CD4+ or CD8+ T cells sorted from blood, obtained in a trial of the OX40 agonist ivuxolimab. The receptors come from an adult with an advanced solid tumor such as melanoma, head and neck, liver or kidney cancer.

The genes are TRBV5-1 and TRBJ1-3; D is uncertain. The CDR3 is 13 residues long. The germline V gene encodes CDR1 SGHRS and CDR2 YFSETQ. V was cut by 1 base and J by 4 bases, with 6 bases left in between. The CDR3: CASSLYSGNTIYF. CDR3 nucleotides: TGCGCCAGCAGCTTGTATTCCGGAAACACCATATATTTT.

The V and J genes are TRBV7-2 and TRBJ2-5; D unclear. V lost 7 bases, J lost 3 bases, and 18 bases lay in between. This CDR3 has 15 residues. CDR1 and CDR2 from the germline V gene are SGHTA and FQGNSA. CDR3 region: CASTNVGFVKETQYF. DNA for the CDR3: TGTGCCAGCACCAACGTGGGGTTCGTAAAAGAGACCCAGTACTTC.

CDR3: CASSLFRGYEQYF. The CDR3 DNA follows: TGTGCCAGCAGCTTATTTAGGGGCTACGAGCAGTACTTC. This chain uses TRBV11-2 with TRBJ2-7, with D possibly matching TRBD1 (5 bases). V lost 2 bases and J lost 3, with 8 bases in between. The CDR3 is made up of 13 amino acids. CDR1 SGHAT and CDR2 FQNNGV come from the germline V gene. Drawing the rest from reference TRBV11-2 and TRBJ2-7, the complete variable domain is EAGVAQSPRYKIIEKRQSVAFWCNPISGHATLYWYQQILGQGPKLLIQFQNNGVVDDSQLPKDRFSAERLKGVDSTLKIQPAKLEDSAVYLCASSLFRGYEQYFGPGTRLTVT.

The sample holds one count of this clone. The CDR3 DNA follows: TGTGCCAGCTCACCGCCAATTACGGACAGGCGATACTACAATGAGCAGTTCTTC. This translates into CASSPPITDRRYYNEQFF. This rearrangement joins TRBV18 to TRBJ2-1, with 7 nucleotides matching TRBD1. The CDR3 totals 18 residues. Germline assignment: CDR1 KGHSH and CDR2 LQKENI. V lost 3 bases and J lost 3; bases outside the gene matches: 14.

The chain links TRBV5-1 to TRBJ1-2; tentatively, D is TRBD1 (5 bases). The CDR3 sequence is 14 residues long. Germline CDR1 reads SGHRS; CDR2 reads YFSETQ. V was cut by 0 bases and J by 4 bases, with 10 bases left in between. The CDR3 here is CASSLGDSTYGYTF. The CDR3 bases are TGCGCCAGCAGCTTGGGTGACAGCACCTATGGCTACACCTTC. The full variable domain, in which reference TRBV5-1 and TRBJ1-2 provide the parts outside the CDR3, is KAGVTQTPRYLIKTRGQQVTLSCSPISGHRSVSWYQQTPGQGLQFLFEYFSETQRNKGNFPGRFSGRQFSNSRSEMNVSTLELGDSALYLCASSLGDSTYGYTFGSGTRLTVV.

The rearrangement joins TRBV18 to TRBJ1-1, with 8 nucleotides matching TRBD1. V lost 5 bases and J lost 1; bases outside the gene matches: 3. The germline V gene has CDR1 KGHSH and CDR2 LQKENI. The length of the CDR3 is 14 residues. The CDR3 here is CASSVGQGNTEAFF. The CDR3 DNA follows: TGTGCCAGCTCAGTCGGACAGGGGAACACTGAAGCTTTCTTT.

The V and J genes are TRBV6-5 and TRBJ2-3; 7 nucleotides line up with TRBD2. V dropped 2 bases and J dropped 6; count of bases not matched to a gene: 5. Germline assignment: CDR1 MNHEY and CDR2 SVGAGI. The CDR3 extends over 14 amino acids. DNA for the CDR3: TGTGCCAGCAGTTACCCGGCAGCGGGGGATACGCAGTATTTT. Protein sequence: CASSYPAAGDTQYF.

The V call is TRBV25-1, the J call TRBJ1-1; D not certain. With 6 bases removed from V and 0 bases from J, the gap between germline ends came to 14 bases. The length of the CDR3 is 15 residues. Germline V gene data show CDR1 as MGHDK and CDR2 as SYGVNS. The CDR3 coding sequence is TGTGCCAGCAGGAAGACGGGCGTGGTGAACACTGAAGCTTTCTTT. Its protein is CASRKTGVVNTEAFF.

V usage is TRBV2 and J usage is TRBJ2-7; 9 positions match TRBD2. The junction had 8 bases not matched to a gene; V was cut back by 7 bases and J by 4 bases. The germline gives CDR1 SNHLY, CDR2 FYNNEI. The CDR3 has 14 amino acids. The CDR3: CASTGGLAGYEQYF. For the CDR3, the DNA is TGTGCCAGCACCGGGGGCCTAGCGGGATACGAGCAGTACTTC. The variable domain in full, completed from reference TRBV2 and TRBJ2-7, reads EPEVTQTPSHQVTQMGQEVILRCVPISNHLYFYWYRQILGQKVEFLVSFYNNEISEKSEIFDDQFSVERPDGSNFTLKIRSTKLEDSAMYFCASTGGLAGYEQYFGPGTRLTVT.

The V call is TRBV12-5, the J call TRBJ1-1, with a weak D call TRBD1 (6 bases). The CDR3 has 15 residues. Per germline, CDR1 LGHNT and CDR2 FRNRAP. The germline V and J ends were trimmed by 6 bases and 1 base, with 15 bases remaining between them. The DNA of the CDR3 is TGTGCTAGTGGCCCTCGGTCAGGGGCGAACACTGAAGCTTTCTTT. Its protein is CASGPRSGANTEAFF.

The J gene is TRBJ1-1, the V gene TRBV19, with unresolved D. The CDR3 extends over 16 amino acids. The V gene's germline CDR1 is LNHDA and CDR2 SQIVND (reference sequence). Trimming shortened V by 3 bases and J by 4 bases, and 18 bases separated the two germline ends. The CDR3 nucleotides are TGTGCCAGTAGTATCGGTGAGTCCCTACGGGGCACTGAAGCTTTCTTT. Its translation: CASSIGESLRGTEAFF.

The chain couples TRBV7-9 to TRBJ2-7; 8 bases match TRBD1. V gave up 2 bases and J gave up 3 bases; unmatched junction bases: 6. This CDR3 has 15 amino acids. Germline V gene sequence: CDR1 SEHNR, CDR2 FQNEAQ (reference sequence). CDR3: CASSLTQGAFYEQYF. CDR3 sequence (DNA): TGTGCCAGCAGCTTAACTCAGGGGGCTTTCTACGAGCAGTACTTC.

The chain employs TRBV6-5 and TRBJ1-2; D unresolved. Germline assignment: CDR1 MNHEY and CDR2 SVGAGI. Trimming stripped 6 bases from V and 1 base from J, with 9 bases between. The CDR3 is 13 residues long. The CDR3 nucleotides are TGTGCCAGCAGAAACGACGGTAACTATGGCTACACCTTC. This gives the protein CASRNDGNYGYTF.

The count of this clone is one. V gene TRBV6-1 combines with J gene TRBJ1-5; a weak D match, TRBD1 (5 bases). The CDR3 has 12 residues. Trimming took off 4 bases at V and 4 bases at J, with 5 bases between the two ends. CDR1 and CDR2 from the germline V gene are MNHNS and SASEGT. CDR3 amino acids: CASSAGNQPQHF. As DNA, the CDR3 is TGTGCCAGCAGTGCAGGGAATCAGCCCCAGCATTTT.

The chain combines TRBV5-1 with TRBJ1-1; D remains ambiguous. Germline V gene sequence: CDR1 SGHRS, CDR2 YFSETQ. The V end lost 0 bases, the J end lost 3 bases, and 18 bases lay between the germline ends. CDR3 length: 17 amino acids. In DNA form, the CDR3 reads TGCGCCAGCAGCTTGGGTCCTCGGGTCGGGCGGGACACTGAAGCTTTCTTT. Its translation: CASSLGPRVGRDTEAFF.

The chain couples TRBV2 to TRBJ2-4; D may be TRBD1 or TRBD2 (5 bases each). V was clipped by 2 bases and J by 2 bases, with 7 bases between them. CDR1 is SNHLY, CDR2 FYNNEI, per germline. The CDR3 runs 14 residues. CDR3 in DNA: TGTGCCAGCAGTGAATCGGGGCCCAAAAACATTCAGTACTTC. It encodes CASSESGPKNIQYF.

CDR3 nucleotide sequence: TGTGCCAGCAGTGAAGTTGGGGGACAGGGCCTGTGGACTAGCGGGAGCAGGCCCTACGAGCAGTACTTC. Its protein product is CASSEVGGQGLWTSGSRPYEQYF. This rearrangement joins TRBV2 to TRBJ2-7, with 13 bases fitting TRBD2. The V segment lost 1 base and the J segment 2 bases; nucleotides outside the gene matches: 23. Per the germline V gene, CDR1 is SNHLY and CDR2 is FYNNEI. This CDR3 contains 23 residues. Drawing the rest from reference TRBV2 and TRBJ2-7, the complete variable domain is EPEVTQTPSHQVTQMGQEVILRCVPISNHLYFYWYRQILGQKVEFLVSFYNNEISEKSEIFDDQFSVERPDGSNFTLKIRSTKLEDSAMYFCASSEVGGQGLWTSGSRPYEQYFGPGTRLTVT.

This clone was recorded once. This chain joins TRBV7-8 and TRBJ2-4; D is undetermined. Trimming removed 1 base from V and 0 bases from J, with 13 bases in between. This CDR3 has 17 residues. In germline, CDR1 is SGHVS, CDR2 FQNEAQ. This CDR3 reads CASSLDGESLAKNIQYF. The CDR3 coding sequence is TGTGCCAGCAGCTTAGACGGAGAGTCTCTAGCCAAAAACATTCAGTACTTC.

This clone showed up just once. The V and J genes are TRBV2 and TRBJ2-7, with 8 bases matching TRBD2. Trimming took 6 bases from V and 3 from J; bases not matched to a gene: 13. Germline loops: CDR1 SNHLY, CDR2 FYNNEI. The CDR3 has 16 residues. In nucleotides, the CDR3 is TGTGCCAGCAGCCCCCTCGGACTAGCCCCAAACTACGAGCAGTACTTC. Protein sequence: CASSPLGLAPNYEQYF.

The V gene is TRBV7-2, the J gene TRBJ2-7; D is unclear. V was cut by 3 bases and J by 2 bases, with 11 bases left in between. Germline V gene lookup returns CDR1 SGHTA and CDR2 FQGNSA. This CDR3 has 14 residues. The CDR3 sequence is CASSLAWDTYEQYF. CDR3 coding DNA: TGTGCCAGCAGCTTGGCATGGGATACCTACGAGCAGTACTTC.

This clone showed up just once. DNA of the CDR3: TGTGCCAGCAGTTTAAGGCCGTATGAAAAACTGTTTTTT. Residues: CASSLRPYEKLFF. This chain joins TRBV28 and TRBJ1-4; D uncertain. Per the germline V gene, CDR1 is MDHEN and CDR2 is SYDVKM. The V end was cut by 2 bases, the J end by 6 bases, with 7 bases between. The CDR3 is 13 residues long.

This chain joins TRBV7-9 and TRBJ1-5, with D unclear. The CDR3 consists of 16 residues. Germline assignment: CDR1 SEHNR and CDR2 FQNEAQ (reference sequence). V lost 5 bases and J 1 base, leaving 15 bases between the germline ends. The CDR3: CASSPDRGGSNQPQHF. The CDR3 nucleotides read TGTGCCAGCAGCCCCGATAGAGGCGGGAGCAATCAGCCCCAGCATTTT.

The V call is TRBV27, the J call TRBJ1-5, with D maybe TRBD1 (5 bases). V gave up 7 bases and J gave up 4 bases, with 11 bases separating them. CDR1 is MNHEY, CDR2 SMNVEV, per germline (reference sequence). This CDR3 is built from 13 residues. The DNA of the CDR3 is TGTGCCAGCAAGAAACAGGAGAATCAGCCCCAGCATTTT. Amino acid sequence: CASKKQENQPQHF.

The V gene is TRBV4-1, the J gene TRBJ1-6; D remains unclear. Germline-derived CDR1 and CDR2 are MGHRA and YSYEKL. The CDR3 extends over 12 amino acids. V was pared by 5 bases and J by 8 bases, with 7 bases between. CDR3 region: CASSYPDSPLHF. CDR3 DNA sequence: TGCGCCAGCAGCTACCCGGATTCACCCCTCCACTTT.